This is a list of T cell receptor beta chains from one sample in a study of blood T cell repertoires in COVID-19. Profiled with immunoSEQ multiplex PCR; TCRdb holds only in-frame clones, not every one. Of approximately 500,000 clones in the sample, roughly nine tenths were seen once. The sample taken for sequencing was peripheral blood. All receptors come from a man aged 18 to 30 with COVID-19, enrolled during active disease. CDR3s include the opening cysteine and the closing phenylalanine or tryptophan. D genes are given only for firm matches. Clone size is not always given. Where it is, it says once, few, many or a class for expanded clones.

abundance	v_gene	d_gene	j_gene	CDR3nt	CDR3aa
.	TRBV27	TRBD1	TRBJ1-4	TGTGCCAGCAGTTCTCGGACAGGAAGTAGTGAAAAACTGTTTTTT	CASSSRTGSSEKLFF
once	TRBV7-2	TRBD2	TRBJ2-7	TGTGCCAGCAGCTTAGACTATAGCGGGAGGGCCACCTACGAGCAGTACTTC	CASSLDYSGRATYEQYF
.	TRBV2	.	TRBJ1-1	TGTGCCAGCAGTACAGGGACCTCGAACACTGAAGCTTTCTTT	CASSTGTSNTEAFF
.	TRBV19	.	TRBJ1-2	TGTGCCAGTAGAAGTCAGGGGGGCTACACCTTC	CASRSQGGYTF
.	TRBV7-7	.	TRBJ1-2	TGTGCCAGCAGCTATTCCTACGGGGGGCTTAAGGGCTACACCTTC	CASSYSYGGLKGYTF
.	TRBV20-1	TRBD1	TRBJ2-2	TGCAGTGCTAGTGGTGGACAGGGGGCAATCGGGGAGCTGTTTTTT	CSASGGQGAIGELFF
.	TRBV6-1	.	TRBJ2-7	TGTGCCAGCAGTGAACCGGGACTGATATACGAGCAGTACTTC	CASSEPGLIYEQYF
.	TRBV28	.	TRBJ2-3	TGTGCCAGCAGCCTGGGGCAGCTCACAGATACGCAGTATTTT	CASSLGQLTDTQYF
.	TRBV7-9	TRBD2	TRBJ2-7	TGTGCCAGCAGCCCCAGACTAGCGTTGTACGAGCAGTACTTC	CASSPRLALYEQYF
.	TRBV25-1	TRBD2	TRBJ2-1	TGTGCCAGCAGTGAATCTAGCGGGAGGTTTAATGAGCAGTTCTTC	CASSESSGRFNEQFF
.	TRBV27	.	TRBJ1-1	TGTGCCAGCAACCGGATCGGGGGTGAAGCTTTCTTT	CASNRIGGEAFF
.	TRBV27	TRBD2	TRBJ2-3	TGTGCCAGCAGTGTAGCGGGAGGGCCAGATACGCAGTATTTT	CASSVAGGPDTQYF
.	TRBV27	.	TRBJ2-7	TGTACCAGCACCTTAATACCCGGGTCCTACGAGCAGTACTTC	CTSTLIPGSYEQYF
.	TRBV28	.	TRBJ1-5	TGTGCCAGCAGTCTCCTCAATCAGCCCCAGCATTTT	CASSLLNQPQHF
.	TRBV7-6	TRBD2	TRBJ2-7	TGTGCCAGCAGCTTAGGGGGAGGGAACACCTACGAGCAGTACTTC	CASSLGGGNTYEQYF
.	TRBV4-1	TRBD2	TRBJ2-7	TGCGCCAGCAGCCAAGCCCCCCGACTAGCAGGCGAGCAGTACTTC	CASSQAPRLAGEQYF
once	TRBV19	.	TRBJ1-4	TGTGCCAGTAGTATGGGAAGGGGTAATGAAAAACTGTTTTTT	CASSMGRGNEKLFF
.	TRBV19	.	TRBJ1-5	TGTGCCTCGGACCGGCAGGGACACAATCAGCCCCAGCATTTT	CASDRQGHNQPQHF
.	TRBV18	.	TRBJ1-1	TGTGCCAGCTCACCAGCGGCCATGAACACTGAAGCTTTCTTT	CASSPAAMNTEAFF
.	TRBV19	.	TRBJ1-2	TGTGCCAGTAGTATCATGGGACAAGCTAACTATGGCTACACCTTC	CASSIMGQANYGYTF
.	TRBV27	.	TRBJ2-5	TGTGCCAGCAGTTCGGGAAGAGGCCACATTGAGACCCAGTACTTC	CASSSGRGHIETQYF
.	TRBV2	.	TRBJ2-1	TGTGCCAGCACAGGGCCCCTAAACTCCTACAATGAGCAGTTCTTC	CASTGPLNSYNEQFF
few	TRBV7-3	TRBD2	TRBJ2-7	TGTGCCAGCAGCCCCCGGGGAGGGTCCTACGAGCAGTACTTC	CASSPRGGSYEQYF
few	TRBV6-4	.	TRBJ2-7	TGTGCCAGCAGTCCCGCGTGGTACGAGCAGTACTTC	CASSPAWYEQYF
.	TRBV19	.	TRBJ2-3	TGTGCCAGTAGTACAGGGGGCACAGATACGCAGTATTTT	CASSTGGTDTQYF
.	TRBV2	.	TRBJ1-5	TGTGCCAGCAGTGGCCGGGGTTCACCCCAGCATTTT	CASSGRGSPQHF
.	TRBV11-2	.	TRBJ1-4	TGTGCCAGCAGCTTAGAGGCCGTGATGTTTTTT	CASSLEAVMFF
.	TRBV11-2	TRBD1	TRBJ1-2	TGTGCCAGCAGCTCCCTAACCACATACGAGGGGGAGACAGGGCTCGGCTACACCTTC	CASSSLTTYEGETGLGYTF
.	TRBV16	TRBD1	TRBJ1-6	TGTGCCAGCAGCCCCGACAGGGGCAGCAATTCACCCCTCCACTTT	CASSPDRGSNSPLHF
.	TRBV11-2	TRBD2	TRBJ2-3	TGTGCCAGCAGCCCCGGACTAGAGGCAGATACGCAGTATTTT	CASSPGLEADTQYF
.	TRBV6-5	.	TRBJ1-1	TGTGCCAGCCGCAGGGCGGTTCTTACTGAAGCTTTCTTT	CASRRAVLTEAFF
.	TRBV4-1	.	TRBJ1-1	TGCGCCAGCAGCCACCTTTCGACCCCACAGAGGAACACTGAAGCTTTCTTT	CASSHLSTPQRNTEAFF